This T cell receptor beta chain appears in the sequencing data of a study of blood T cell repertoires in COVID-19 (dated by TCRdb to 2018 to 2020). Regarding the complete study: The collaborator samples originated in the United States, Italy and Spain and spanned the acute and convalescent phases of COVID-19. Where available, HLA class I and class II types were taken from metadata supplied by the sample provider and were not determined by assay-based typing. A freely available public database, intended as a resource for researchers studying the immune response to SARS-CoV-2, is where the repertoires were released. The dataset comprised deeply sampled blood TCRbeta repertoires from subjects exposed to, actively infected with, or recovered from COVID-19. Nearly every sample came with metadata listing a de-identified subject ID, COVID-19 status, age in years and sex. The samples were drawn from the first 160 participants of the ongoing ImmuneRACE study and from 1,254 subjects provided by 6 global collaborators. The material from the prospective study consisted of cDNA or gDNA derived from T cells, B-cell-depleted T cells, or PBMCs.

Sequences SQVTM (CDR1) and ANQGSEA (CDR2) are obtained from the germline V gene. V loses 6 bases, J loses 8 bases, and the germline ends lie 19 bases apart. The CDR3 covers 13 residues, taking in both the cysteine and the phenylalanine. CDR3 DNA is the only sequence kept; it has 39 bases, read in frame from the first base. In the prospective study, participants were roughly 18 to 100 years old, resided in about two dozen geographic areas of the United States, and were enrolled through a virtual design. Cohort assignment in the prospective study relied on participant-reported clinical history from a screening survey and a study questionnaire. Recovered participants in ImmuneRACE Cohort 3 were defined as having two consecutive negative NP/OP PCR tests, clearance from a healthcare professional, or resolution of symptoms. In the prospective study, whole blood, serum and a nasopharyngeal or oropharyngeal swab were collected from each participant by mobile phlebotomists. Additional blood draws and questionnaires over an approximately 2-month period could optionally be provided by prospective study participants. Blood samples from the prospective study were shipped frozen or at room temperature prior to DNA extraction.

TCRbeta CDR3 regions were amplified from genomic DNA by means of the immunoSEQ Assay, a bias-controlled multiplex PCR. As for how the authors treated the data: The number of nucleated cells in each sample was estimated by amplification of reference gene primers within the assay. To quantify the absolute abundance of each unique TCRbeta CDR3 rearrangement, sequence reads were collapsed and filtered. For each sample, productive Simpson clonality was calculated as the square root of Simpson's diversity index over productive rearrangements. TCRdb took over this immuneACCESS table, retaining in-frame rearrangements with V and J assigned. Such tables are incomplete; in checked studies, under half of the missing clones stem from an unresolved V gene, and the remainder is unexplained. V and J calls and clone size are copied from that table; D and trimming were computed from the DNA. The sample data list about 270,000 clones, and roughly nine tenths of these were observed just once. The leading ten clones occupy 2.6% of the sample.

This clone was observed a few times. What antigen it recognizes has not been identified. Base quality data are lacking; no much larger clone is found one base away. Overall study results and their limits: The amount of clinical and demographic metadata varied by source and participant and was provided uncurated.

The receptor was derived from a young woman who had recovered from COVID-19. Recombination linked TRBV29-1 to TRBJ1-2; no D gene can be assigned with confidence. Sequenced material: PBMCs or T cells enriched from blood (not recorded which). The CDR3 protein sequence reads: CSVVPLTPRGYTF. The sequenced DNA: TGCAGCGTAGTCCCCTTGACACCCAGGGGCTACACCTTC. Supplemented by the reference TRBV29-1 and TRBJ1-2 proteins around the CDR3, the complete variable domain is SAVISQKPSRDICQRGTSLTIQCQVDSQVTMMFWYRQQPGQSLTLIATANQGSEATYESGFVIDKFPISRPNLTFSTLTVSNMSPEDSSIYLCSVVPLTPRGYTFGSGTRLTVV.